These 26 T cell receptor beta chains were sequenced from one sample in a study of blood T cell repertoires in COVID-19. The data were produced by immunoSEQ multiplex PCR, yet TCRdb's version contains in-frame clones alone and is incomplete. The sample has fewer than 450,000 clones; 88% are singletons. The sample comprised peripheral blood. These receptors originate from a woman aged 50 to 60 with COVID-19, enrolled during active disease.

The V gene is TRBV30, the J gene TRBJ1-6, with D possibly TRBD1 on 5 matching bases. Trimming removed 2 bases at V and 10 bases at J, with 12 bases between. The CDR3 contains 13 residues. Germline values: CDR1 GTSNPN, CDR2 SVGIG (reference sequence). The DNA of the CDR3 is TGTGCCTGGAGTAAGGGGTTCGACTCACCCCTCCACTTT. As protein: CAWSKGFDSPLHF.

The rearrangement links TRBV6-5 to TRBJ1-1, with D possibly matching TRBD1 (5 bases). CDR3 size: 15 residues. V lost 4 bases and J 4 bases, leaving 16 bases between the germline ends. Germline V gene sequence: CDR1 MNHEY, CDR2 SVGAGI. As DNA, the CDR3 is TGTGCCAGCAGTTCCCTCGACGGGGGATCCACTGAAGCTTTCTTT. Translation: CASSSLDGGSTEAFF.

The chain uses TRBV10-3 and TRBJ1-1; D ambiguous. The CDR3 loop spans 15 amino acids. CDR1 ENHRY and CDR2 SYGVKD come from the germline V gene. V was pared by 0 bases and J by 1 base, with 9 bases between. Here the CDR3 reads CAISESGVGNTEAFF. For the CDR3, the DNA is TGTGCCATCAGTGAGTCCGGGGTAGGGAACACTGAAGCTTTCTTT.

The count of this clone is one. The chain employs TRBV4-1 and TRBJ2-1; 9 bases align to TRBD2. V was pared by 4 bases and J by 7 bases, with 5 bases of the junction left unmatched. Looked up from germline, CDR1 is MGHRA and CDR2 is YSYEKL. This CDR3 region has 14 residues. DNA for the CDR3: TGCGCCAGCAGCCTCAGGGCGGGGGGGAATGAGCAGTTCTTC. It codes for CASSLRAGGNEQFF.

V gene TRBV2 combines with J gene TRBJ1-5, with no clear D. The CDR3 consists of 12 residues. Trimming left V 10 bases short and J 4 bases short, with 11 bases between. Germline CDR1 SNHLY, CDR2 FYNNEI. The CDR3 nucleotides are TGTGCCATCCGGGATACTAATCAGCCCCAGCATTTT. It yields the protein CAIRDTNQPQHF. Full variable domain (outside the CDR3, taken from reference TRBV2 and TRBJ1-5): EPEVTQTPSHQVTQMGQEVILRCVPISNHLYFYWYRQILGQKVEFLVSFYNNEISEKSEIFDDQFSVERPDGSNFTLKIRSTKLEDSAMYFCAIRDTNQPQHFGDGTRLSIL.

This clone came up a few times. This sequence joins TRBV11-2 and TRBJ2-7; maybe TRBD1 (5 bases). The germline V gene encodes CDR1 SGHAT and CDR2 FQNNGV. The CDR3 extends over 14 amino acids. The ends were cut back, 0 bases at V and 3 bases at J, with 9 bases in the middle. This CDR3 is CASSLDPQVYEQYF. The CDR3 DNA reads TGTGCCAGCAGCTTAGATCCACAGGTCTACGAGCAGTACTTC.

The J gene is TRBJ2-3, the V gene TRBV5-6; 14 nucleotides align to TRBD2. After removal of 3 bases from V and 4 bases from J, the junction contained 1 base not matched to a gene. The CDR3 consists of 15 residues. Looked up from germline, CDR1 is SGHDT and CDR2 is YYEEEE. The CDR3 loop reads CASSSGLAGADTQYF. CDR3 DNA sequence: TGTGCCAGCAGCTCGGGACTAGCGGGGGCAGATACGCAGTATTTT.

The genes are TRBV19 and TRBJ1-1, with 7 positions matching TRBD1. The CDR3 has 14 residues. J was trimmed by 5 bases and V by 4 bases; bases with no gene match: 7. The V gene's germline CDR1 is LNHDA and CDR2 SQIVND (reference sequence). CDR3 bases: TGTGCCAGTAGTAATAGGGGGCGTGAGACTGAAGCTTTCTTT. Translating gives CASSNRGRETEAFF.

This chain uses TRBV4-1 with TRBJ1-6; TRBD1 might be the D (5 bases). CDR3 length equals 18 residues. The V gene's germline CDR1 is MGHRA and CDR2 YSYEKL. Trimming left V 1 base short and J 6 bases short, with 19 bases between. The CDR3 loop is CASSQVTGEGFSNSPLHF. The CDR3 nucleotides read TGCGCCAGCAGCCAAGTGACGGGGGAGGGTTTTAGTAATTCACCCCTCCACTTT.

This chain joins TRBV28 and TRBJ1-5, with D tentatively TRBD1 (6 bases). Germline CDR1 reads MDHEN; CDR2 reads SYDVKM. The CDR3 is 15 residues long. Trimming pared 3 bases from V and 0 bases from J, leaving 9 bases between. Here the CDR3 DNA reads TGTGCCAGCAGTTTGAGGACAGATAGCAATCAGCCCCAGCATTTT. It translates to CASSLRTDSNQPQHF. Full variable domain (outside the CDR3, taken from reference TRBV28 and TRBJ1-5): DVKVTQSSRYLVKRTGEKVFLECVQDMDHENMFWYRQDPGLGLRLIYFSYDVKMKEKGDIPEGYSVSREKKERFSLILESASTNQTSMYLCASSLRTDSNQPQHFGDGTRLSIL.

The rearrangement uses TRBV7-2 and TRBJ1-1; 11 bases map to TRBD1. The length of the CDR3 is 15 residues. Trimming cost V 5 bases and J 3 bases; bases outside gene matches: 5. Germline CDR1 is SGHTA and CDR2 is FQGNSA. CDR3 DNA: TGTGCCAGCAGCCTCTGGGGACAGGGGGACACTGAAGCTTTCTTT. It codes for CASSLWGQGDTEAFF.

The rearrangement joins TRBV27 to TRBJ1-1, with D possibly being TRBD1 (5 bases). The CDR3 sequence is 17 residues long. Germline V CDR1 and CDR2: MNHEY, SMNVEV (reference sequence). Between the trimmed V and J ends, which lost 4 bases and 0 bases, there was a span of 18 bases. The DNA of the CDR3 is TGTGCCAGCAGTTCCTCATGGGGGACTGGGTTGAACACTGAAGCTTTCTTT. Amino acid sequence: CASSSSWGTGLNTEAFF.

The V call is TRBV29-1, the J call TRBJ2-7; tentatively, D is TRBD1 (5 bases). CDR1 is SQVTM and CDR2 is ANQGSEA in the germline V gene. Trimming cost V 6 bases and J 3 bases, with 15 bases left between them. The CDR3 length is 13 residues. The DNA for the CDR3 is TGCAGCGTGAAGAGCAGGGTGGACTACGAGCAGTACTTC. Residues: CSVKSRVDYEQYF.

Concerning this clone: The DNA is omitted, as the CDR3 cannot be located on it reliably, and the CDR3 follows TCRdb's listing. The chain employs TRBV7-9 and TRBJ1-1. The CDR3 length is 12 residues, termini included. Germline CDR1 SEHNR, CDR2 FQNEAQ (reference sequence). The CDR3 protein is CASSFAGGTSNF.

This sequence joins TRBV19 and TRBJ2-3, with 11 bases aligning to TRBD2. V dropped 7 bases and J dropped 2; count of bases not matched to a gene: 8. The germline V gene has CDR1 LNHDA and CDR2 SQIVND (reference sequence). CDR3 length: 16 amino acids. This chain's CDR3 is CASTRLAGGFTDTQYF. For the CDR3, the DNA is TGTGCCAGTACCCGCCTAGCGGGGGGCTTCACAGATACGCAGTATTTT.

This chain connects TRBV9 to TRBJ1-1; TRBD1 matches 9 bases. CDR1 is SGDLS, CDR2 YYNGEE, per germline. This CDR3 spans 13 amino acids. V was pared by 4 bases and J by 8 bases, with 6 bases of the junction left unmatched. CDR3 coding DNA: TGTGCCAGCAGCTTCAGAGGACAGGGGGAAGCTTTCTTT. Translating it yields CASSFRGQGEAFF.

The J gene is TRBJ1-3, the V gene TRBV10-3; D gene ambiguous. Germline V gene lookup returns CDR1 ENHRY and CDR2 SYGVKD. Trimming left V 0 bases short and J 5 bases short, with 2 bases between. The CDR3 runs 12 residues. The CDR3 bases are TGTGCCATCAGTGAGTCTAGAAACACCATATATTTT. Amino acids: CAISESRNTIYF.

The gene calls are TRBV28 and TRBJ2-6, with 12 bases matching TRBD1. The CDR3 covers 17 residues. V was clipped by 7 bases and J by 4 bases; unmatched bases: 8. The germline V gene has CDR1 MDHEN and CDR2 SYDVKM. CDR3 sequence reads: CASKPGQGAVGANVLTF. In nucleotides, the CDR3 is TGTGCCAGCAAGCCGGGACAGGGGGCGGTCGGGGCCAACGTCCTGACTTTC.

This clone appeared a single time. For the CDR3, the DNA is TGTGCCAGCAGTCTGGGCAGCTCGACCGGGGAGCTGTTTTTT. As protein: CASSLGSSTGELFF. The chain uses TRBV2 and TRBJ2-2; D gene ambiguous. Germline CDR1 reads SNHLY; CDR2 reads FYNNEI. The V gene lost 5 bases and the J gene lost 5 bases, with 12 bases spanning the gap. The CDR3 sequence is 14 residues long.

The chain couples TRBV4-1 to TRBJ2-1, with 7 bases matching TRBD2. J lost 2 bases, V lost 4 bases, and 17 bases had no gene match. CDR1 is MGHRA and CDR2 is YSYEKL in the germline V gene. The CDR3 loop spans 19 amino acids. Written as DNA, the CDR3 is TGCGCCAGCAGCCGCCCTAGACTAGCACACCTTACCCCCTACAATGAGCAGTTCTTC. It translates to CASSRPRLAHLTPYNEQFF.

CDR3 DNA: TGTGCCAGCAGTTTAGTACAGGGGGCGCGGCAGTACTTC. It codes for CASSLVQGARQYF. The V and J genes are TRBV12-3 or TRBV12-4 and TRBJ2-7; 9 positions agree with TRBD1. J was trimmed by 9 bases and V by 1 base; bases with no gene match: 4. CDR3 size: 13 residues.

The rearrangement uses TRBV30 and TRBJ1-2, with D maybe TRBD1 (5 bases). The CDR3 spans 13 residues. Between the trimmed V and J ends, which lost 2 bases and 9 bases, there was a span of 16 bases. CDR1 and CDR2 from the germline V gene are GTSNPN and SVGIG (reference sequence). CDR3 in amino acids: CAWSRAEGQSYTF. As DNA, the CDR3 is TGTGCCTGGAGTAGGGCGGAGGGGCAGAGCTACACCTTC.

The chain links TRBV15 to TRBJ1-1; 8 bases are a match to TRBD1. The CDR3 has 13 amino acids. CDR1 and CDR2 (germline): LNHNV, YYDKDF (reference sequence). The ends lost 3 bases at V and 8 bases at J; junction bases unmatched: 5. The CDR3 coding sequence is TGTGCCACCAGCAGGGACAGGGCGCGAGAAGCTTTCTTT. Protein product: CATSRDRAREAFF.

The gene calls are TRBV5-4 and TRBJ2-1; D perhaps matches TRBD2 (7 bases). The CDR3 consists of 19 residues. Germline-derived CDR1 and CDR2 are SGHNT and YYREEE (reference sequence). V lost 4 bases and J 0 bases, leaving 23 bases between the germline ends. The CDR3 region has the DNA TGTGCCAGCAGCCTCGAATACCGAGGGGGGGCGAGCTCCTACAATGAGCAGTTCTTC. Its protein is CASSLEYRGGASSYNEQFF.

This chain uses TRBV19 with TRBJ1-2; 10 positions match TRBD1. The CDR3 spans 12 residues. V was clipped by 6 bases and J by 14 bases; unmatched bases: 9. The germline gives CDR1 LNHDA, CDR2 SQIVND (reference sequence). The chain's CDR3 is CASSGDRGGWTF. The CDR3 DNA reads TGTGCCAGTAGCGGGGACAGGGGAGGTTGGACCTTC.

This clone was seen a few times. The V gene is TRBV30, the J gene TRBJ1-6; D possibly corresponds to TRBD1 (5 bases). There are 12 residues in the CDR3. V was clipped by 5 bases and J by 9 bases, with 11 bases between them. Germline V gives CDR1 GTSNPN, CDR2 SVGIG (reference sequence). This CDR3 reads CAWGRVGSPLHF. The CDR3 nucleotides are TGTGCCTGGGGCAGGGTTGGTTCACCCCTCCACTTT.